The rows below give T cell receptor beta chains drawn from one sample of a study of beta chain features in type 1 diabetes. The assay was immunoSEQ multiplex PCR, and TCRdb's table has in-frame clones only and misses some. The sample holds roughly 400,000 clones, 11% to 15% seen once. The sample was naive CD4+ T cells from blood. The receptor set was obtained from a man aged 25 to 40 in good health. The CDR3 runs from the conserved cysteine through the conserved F or W. The D gene is left open where the match is weak. Part of the rows lack a size; the others show once, few, many or a class for expanded clones.

D	V	J	size	CDR3	DNA
NA	TRBV30	TRBJ1-2	few	CAWKEGRRDYGYTF	TGTGCCTGGAAGGAGGGACGGCGCGACTATGGCTACACCTTC
NA	TRBV9	TRBJ2-1	NA	CASSVVAGVSSYNEQFF	TGTGCCAGCAGCGTAGTCGCCGGCGTTAGCTCCTACAATGAGCAGTTCTTC
NA	TRBV30	TRBJ2-3	NA	CAWTGTDTQYF	TGTGCCTGGACTGGGACAGATACGCAGTATTTT
NA	TRBV11-2	TRBJ1-1	NA	CASSYVLNTEAFF	TGTGCCAGCAGCTATGTCCTGAACACTGAAGCTTTCTTT
NA	TRBV5-1	TRBJ2-1	few	CASQADPYNEQFF	TGCGCCAGTCAAGCGGACCCATACAATGAGCAGTTCTTC
NA	TRBV30	TRBJ1-6	NA	CARPVRGVWYSPLHF	TGTGCCCGACCCGTACGGGGAGTCTGGTACTCACCCCTCCACTTT
TRBD1	TRBV6-5	TRBJ1-2	NA	CASSYTPGQTYGYTF	TGTGCCAGCAGTTACACACCGGGACAGACCTATGGCTACACCTTC
TRBD2	TRBV6-5	TRBJ2-1	few	CASSYSGGSRDEQFF	TGTGCCAGCAGTTACTCAGGCGGGAGTCGAGATGAGCAGTTCTTC
TRBD2	TRBV7-9	TRBJ2-2	NA	CASSLGLAANTGELFF	TGTGCCAGCAGCTTAGGGCTAGCGGCCAACACCGGGGAGCTGTTTTTT
NA	TRBV5-1	TRBJ2-1	NA	CASSLAAGYNEQFF	TGCGCCAGCAGCTTGGCGGCTGGCTACAATGAGCAGTTCTTC
NA	TRBV5-1	TRBJ2-5	NA	CASSLAHPQETQYF	TGCGCCAGCAGCTTGGCGCATCCTCAAGAGACCCAGTACTTC
NA	TRBV7-2	TRBJ2-7	NA	CASSLGRSNYEQYF	TGTGCCAGCAGCCTCGGGCGGTCCAACTACGAGCAGTACTTC
NA	TRBV9	TRBJ1-1	few	CASSVYQNPNTEAFF	TGTGCCAGCAGCGTATATCAGAATCCGAACACTGAAGCTTTCTTT
NA	TRBV5-4	TRBJ2-2	NA	CASSFREAGELFF	TGTGCCAGCAGCTTCAGGGAGGCCGGGGAGCTGTTTTTT
TRBD1	TRBV7-7	TRBJ1-1	NA	CASFQGAWNTEAFF	TGTGCTAGCTTCCAGGGGGCTTGGAACACTGAAGCTTTCTTT
NA	TRBV29-1	TRBJ2-7	NA	CSVSTDYEQYF	TGCAGCGTATCGACAGACTACGAGCAGTACTTC
NA	TRBV5-4	TRBJ1-2	NA	CASSSQLTGKIGYTF	TGTGCCAGCAGCTCCCAGCTGACGGGGAAGATCGGCTACACCTTC
NA	TRBV5-1	TRBJ2-7	few	CASSFGDGRYEQYF	TGCGCCAGCAGCTTCGGGGACGGACGATACGAGCAGTACTTC
TRBD2	TRBV4-1	TRBJ2-1	NA	CASSQDGLSGGWTLF	TGCGCCAGCAGCCAAGATGGGTTGAGCGGGGGTTGGACCCTCTTC
TRBD2	TRBV5-1	TRBJ2-1	NA	CASSLVISGMGFSEQFF	TGCGCCAGCAGCTTGGTTATTAGCGGGATGGGTTTCAGTGAGCAGTTCTTC
NA	TRBV7-9	TRBJ2-5	few	CASSPAETQYF	TGTGCCAGCAGCCCTGCGGAGACCCAGTACTTC
NA	TRBV7-2	TRBJ2-1	NA	CASSLRGWGHGDNEQFF	TGTGCCAGCAGCCTCCGGGGATGGGGCCACGGCGACAATGAGCAGTTCTTC
TRBD1	TRBV7-9	TRBJ2-3	few	CASSQGQKDTQYF	TGTGCCAGCAGCCAGGGACAGAAAGATACGCAGTATTTT
TRBD1	TRBV14	TRBJ1-2	NA	CASSQARGDGYTF	TGTGCCAGCAGCCAAGCCAGGGGGGATGGCTACACCTTC
TRBD2	TRBV5-4	TRBJ2-1	few	CASSPGRGTNEQFF	TGTGCCAGCAGCCCCGGGAGGGGCACTAATGAGCAGTTCTTC
NA	TRBV5-1	TRBJ1-1	NA	CASSLEYPSLGTEAFF	TGCGCCAGCAGCTTGGAATACCCCAGTTTGGGCACTGAAGCTTTCTTT
TRBD1	TRBV4-2	TRBJ2-2	NA	CASSGGTGNTGELFF	TGTGCCAGCAGCGGAGGGACAGGGAACACCGGGGAGCTGTTTTTT
NA	TRBV2	TRBJ1-2	NA	CASSGGRHSGGYTF	TGTGCCAGCAGTGGTGGAAGACATTCAGGAGGCTACACCTTC
NA	TRBV5-6	TRBJ1-5	NA	CASSSPEQPQHF	TGTGCCAGCAGCTCCCCAGAACAGCCCCAGCATTTT
NA	TRBV10-3	TRBJ2-5	NA	CAIRLQLTQETQYF	TGTGCCATCAGGCTCCAGCTTACCCAAGAGACCCAGTACTTC
TRBD1	TRBV23-1	TRBJ2-1	many	CASSHPRTGGARYNEQFF	TGCGCCAGCAGTCACCCACGGACAGGGGGCGCGAGGTACAATGAGCAGTTCTTC
NA	TRBV9	TRBJ2-1	NA	CASSVSSLNEQFF	TGTGCCAGCAGCGTTTCTAGCCTCAATGAGCAGTTCTTC
NA	TRBV5-1	TRBJ1-2	few	CASSLDNWDYGYTF	TGCGCCAGCAGCTTGGATAATTGGGACTATGGCTACACCTTC
NA	TRBV29-1	TRBJ1-2	NA	CSVDTIFYGYTF	TGCAGCGTTGACACCATCTTCTATGGCTACACCTTC
TRBD2	TRBV15	TRBJ2-1	few	CATSKPLAYDEQFF	TGTGCCACCAGCAAACCACTAGCGTACGATGAGCAGTTCTTC
NA	TRBV11-2	TRBJ2-3	NA	CASSPGLPNTDTQYF	TGTGCCAGCAGCCCGGGACTTCCTAACACAGATACGCAGTATTTT
TRBD2	TRBV7-2	TRBJ2-3	NA	CASSLAAGATDTQYF	TGTGCCAGCAGCTTAGCGGCGGGAGCCACAGATACGCAGTATTTT
NA	TRBV29-1	TRBJ2-5	few	CSVGDPQETQYF	TGCAGCGTTGGGGACCCCCAAGAGACCCAGTACTTC
TRBD1	TRBV13	TRBJ1-2	NA	CASSLRQGMDGYTF	TGTGCCAGCAGCTTACGACAGGGGATGGATGGCTACACCTTC
TRBD2	TRBV30	TRBJ2-5	few	CAGTQEVSGSLRAWSETQYF	TGTGCCGGGACCCAGGAGGTTAGCGGGAGTCTTCGGGCGTGGTCAGAGACCCAGTACTTC
NA	TRBV28	TRBJ2-3	NA	CASSSRGGIRPF	TGTGCCAGCAGTTCCCGGGGTGGAATCCGCCCTTTT
NA	TRBV2	TRBJ1-2	NA	CASSLTGIRSGDYGYTF	TGTGCCAGCAGTCTAACAGGGATCAGGTCCGGGGATTATGGCTACACCTTC
NA	TRBV25-1	TRBJ1-5	NA	CASSEMGGEAYQPQHF	TGTGCCAGCAGTGAGATGGGAGGGGAGGCCTATCAGCCCCAGCATTTT